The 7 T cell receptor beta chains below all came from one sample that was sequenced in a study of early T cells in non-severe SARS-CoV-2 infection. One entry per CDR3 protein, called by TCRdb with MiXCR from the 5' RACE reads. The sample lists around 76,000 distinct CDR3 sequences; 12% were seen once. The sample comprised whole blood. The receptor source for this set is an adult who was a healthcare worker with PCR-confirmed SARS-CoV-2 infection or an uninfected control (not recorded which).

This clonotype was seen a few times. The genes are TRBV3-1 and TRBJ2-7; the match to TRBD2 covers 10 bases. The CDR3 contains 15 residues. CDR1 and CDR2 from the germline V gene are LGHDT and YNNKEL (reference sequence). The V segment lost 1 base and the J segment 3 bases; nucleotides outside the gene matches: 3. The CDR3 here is CASSQGLAGDYEQYF. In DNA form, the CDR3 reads TGTGCCAGCAGCCAAGGGCTAGCGGGAGACTACGAGCAGTACTTC.

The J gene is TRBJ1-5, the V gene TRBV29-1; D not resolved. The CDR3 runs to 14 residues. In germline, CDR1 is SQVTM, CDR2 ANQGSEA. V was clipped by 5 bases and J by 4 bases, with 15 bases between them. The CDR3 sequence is CSVSLYGENQPQHF. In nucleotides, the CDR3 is TGCAGCGTTTCCTTATATGGTGAAAATCAGCCCCAGCATTTT. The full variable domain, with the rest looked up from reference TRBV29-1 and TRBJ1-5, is SAVISQKPSRDICQRGTSLTIQCQVDSQVTMMFWYRQQPGQSLTLIATANQGSEATYESGFVIDKFPISRPNLTFSTLTVSNMSPEDSSIYLCSVSLYGENQPQHFGDGTRLSIL.

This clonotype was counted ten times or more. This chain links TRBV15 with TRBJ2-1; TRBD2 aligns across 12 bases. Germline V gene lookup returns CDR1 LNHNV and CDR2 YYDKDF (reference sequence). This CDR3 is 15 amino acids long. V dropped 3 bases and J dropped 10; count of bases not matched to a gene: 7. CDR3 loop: CATSRETSGSPEQFF. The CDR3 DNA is TGTGCCACCAGCAGGGAGACTAGCGGGAGCCCGGAGCAGTTCTTC.

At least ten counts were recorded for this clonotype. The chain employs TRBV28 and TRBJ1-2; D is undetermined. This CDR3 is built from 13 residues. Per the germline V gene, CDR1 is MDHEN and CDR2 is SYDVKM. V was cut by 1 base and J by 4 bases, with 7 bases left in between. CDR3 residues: CASSLSAGYGYTF. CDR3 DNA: TGTGCCAGCAGTTTATCTGCGGGCTATGGCTACACCTTC.

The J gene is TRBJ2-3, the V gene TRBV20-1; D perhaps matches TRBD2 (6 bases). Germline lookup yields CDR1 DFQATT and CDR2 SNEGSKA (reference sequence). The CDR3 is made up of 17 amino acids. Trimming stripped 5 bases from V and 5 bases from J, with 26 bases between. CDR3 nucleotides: TGCAGTGCTGGCGCGCGCCTCGTAGCGGAAATCGGAGATACGCAGTATTTT. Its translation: CSAGARLVAEIGDTQYF.

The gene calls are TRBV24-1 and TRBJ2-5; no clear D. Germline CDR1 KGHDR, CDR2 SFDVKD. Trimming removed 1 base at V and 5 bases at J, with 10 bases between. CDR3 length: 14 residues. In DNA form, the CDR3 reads TGTGCCACCAGTGATTTAGGCGGATTTGAGACCCAGTACTTC. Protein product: CATSDLGGFETQYF.

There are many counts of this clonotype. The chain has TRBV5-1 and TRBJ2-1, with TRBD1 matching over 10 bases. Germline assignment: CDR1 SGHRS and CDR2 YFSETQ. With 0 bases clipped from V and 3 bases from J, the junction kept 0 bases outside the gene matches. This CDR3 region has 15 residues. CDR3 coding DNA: TGCGCCAGCAGCTTGGGGGACAGGGGCTACAATGAGCAGTTCTTC. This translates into CASSLGDRGYNEQFF. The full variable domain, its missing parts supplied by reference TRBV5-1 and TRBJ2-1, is KAGVTQTPRYLIKTRGQQVTLSCSPISGHRSVSWYQQTPGQGLQFLFEYFSETQRNKGNFPGRFSGRQFSNSRSEMNVSTLELGDSALYLCASSLGDRGYNEQFFGPGTRLTVL.